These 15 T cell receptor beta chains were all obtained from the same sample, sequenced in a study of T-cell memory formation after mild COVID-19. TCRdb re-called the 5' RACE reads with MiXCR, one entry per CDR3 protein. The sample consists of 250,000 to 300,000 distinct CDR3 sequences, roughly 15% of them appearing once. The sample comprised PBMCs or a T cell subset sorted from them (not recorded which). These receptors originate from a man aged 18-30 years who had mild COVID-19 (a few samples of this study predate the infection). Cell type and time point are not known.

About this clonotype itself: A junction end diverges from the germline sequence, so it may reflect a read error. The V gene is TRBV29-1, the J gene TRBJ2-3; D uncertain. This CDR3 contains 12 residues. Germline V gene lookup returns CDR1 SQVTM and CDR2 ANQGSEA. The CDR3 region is CSVDGSTNTQYF. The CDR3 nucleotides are TGCAGCGTTGACGGCAGCACAAATACGCAGTATTTT.

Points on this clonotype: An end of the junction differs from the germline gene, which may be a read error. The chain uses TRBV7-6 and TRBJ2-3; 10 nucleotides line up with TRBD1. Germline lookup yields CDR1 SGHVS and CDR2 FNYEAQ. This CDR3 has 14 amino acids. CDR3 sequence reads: CDSSLGQGTDTQYF. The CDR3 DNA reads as TGTGACAGCAGCCTGGGACAGGGGACAGATACGCAGTATTTT.

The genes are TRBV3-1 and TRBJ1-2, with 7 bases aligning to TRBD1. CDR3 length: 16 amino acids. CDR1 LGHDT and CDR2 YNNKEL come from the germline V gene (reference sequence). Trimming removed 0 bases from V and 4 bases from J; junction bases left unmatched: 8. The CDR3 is CASSQDLRTGPYGYTF. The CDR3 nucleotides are TGTGCCAGCAGCCAAGATCTCCGGACAGGTCCCTATGGCTACACCTTC.

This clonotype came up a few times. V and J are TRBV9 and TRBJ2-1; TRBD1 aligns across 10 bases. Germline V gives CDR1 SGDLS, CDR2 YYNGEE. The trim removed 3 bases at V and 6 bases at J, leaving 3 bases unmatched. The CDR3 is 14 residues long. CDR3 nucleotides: TGTGCCAGCAGCGACGGGACAGGGGTCAATGAGCAGTTCTTC. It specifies CASSDGTGVNEQFF.

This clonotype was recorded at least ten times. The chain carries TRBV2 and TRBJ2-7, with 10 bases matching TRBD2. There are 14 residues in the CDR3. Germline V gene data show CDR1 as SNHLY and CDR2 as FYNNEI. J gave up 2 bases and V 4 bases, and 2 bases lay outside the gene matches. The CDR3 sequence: CASSVSGGTYEQYF. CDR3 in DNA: TGTGCCAGCAGTGTTAGCGGGGGGACCTACGAGCAGTACTTC.

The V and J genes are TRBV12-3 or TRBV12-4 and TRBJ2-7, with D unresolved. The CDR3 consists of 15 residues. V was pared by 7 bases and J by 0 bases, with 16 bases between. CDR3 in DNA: TGTGCCAGCACCCCTACAGCTTCCAACTCCTACGAGCAGTACTTC. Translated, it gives CASTPTASNSYEQYF.

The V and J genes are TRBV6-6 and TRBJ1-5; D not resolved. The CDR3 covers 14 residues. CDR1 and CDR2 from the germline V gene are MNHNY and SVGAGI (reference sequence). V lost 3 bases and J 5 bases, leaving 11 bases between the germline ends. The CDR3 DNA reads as TGTGCCAGCAGTTATAGTTTCGGGGATCAGCCCCAGCATTTT. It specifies CASSYSFGDQPQHF.

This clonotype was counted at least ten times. Here the CDR3 DNA reads TGTGCCAGCAGCTCGACAGCGGGGGGTAGCACAGATACGCAGTATTTT. Amino acid sequence: CASSSTAGGSTDTQYF. The V gene is TRBV7-3, the J gene TRBJ2-3, with TRBD2 identical over 9 bases. With 4 bases clipped from V and 0 bases from J, the junction kept 5 bases outside the gene matches. Looked up from germline, CDR1 is SGHTA and CDR2 is FQGTGA. The CDR3 extends over 16 amino acids.

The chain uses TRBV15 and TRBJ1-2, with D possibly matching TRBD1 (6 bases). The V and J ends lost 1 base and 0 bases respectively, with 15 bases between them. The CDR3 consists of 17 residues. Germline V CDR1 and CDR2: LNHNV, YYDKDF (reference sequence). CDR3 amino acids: CATSRVPGEGSNYGYTF. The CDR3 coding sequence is TGTGCCACCAGCAGAGTGCCAGGGGAGGGTTCTAACTATGGCTACACCTTC. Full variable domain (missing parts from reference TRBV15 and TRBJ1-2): DAMVIQNPRYQVTQFGKPVTLSCSQTLNHNVMYWYQQKSSQAPKLLFHYYDKDFNNEADTPDNFQSRRPNTSFCFLDIRSPGLGDTAMYLCATSRVPGEGSNYGYTFGSGTRLTVV.

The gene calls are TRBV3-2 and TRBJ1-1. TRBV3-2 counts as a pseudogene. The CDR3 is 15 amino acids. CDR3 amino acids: CASSQDPVGYTEAFF. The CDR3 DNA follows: TGTGCCAGCAGCCAAGACCCCGTGGGCTACACTGAAGCTTTCTTT.

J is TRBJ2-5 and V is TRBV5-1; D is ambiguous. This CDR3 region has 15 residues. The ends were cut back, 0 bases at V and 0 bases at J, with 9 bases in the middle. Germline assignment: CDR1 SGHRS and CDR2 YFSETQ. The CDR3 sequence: CASSLEEMYQETQYF. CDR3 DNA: TGCGCCAGCAGCTTGGAAGAAATGTACCAAGAGACCCAGTACTTC. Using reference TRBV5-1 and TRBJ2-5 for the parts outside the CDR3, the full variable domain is KAGVTQTPRYLIKTRGQQVTLSCSPISGHRSVSWYQQTPGQGLQFLFEYFSETQRNKGNFPGRFSGRQFSNSRSEMNVSTLELGDSALYLCASSLEEMYQETQYFGPGTRLLVL.

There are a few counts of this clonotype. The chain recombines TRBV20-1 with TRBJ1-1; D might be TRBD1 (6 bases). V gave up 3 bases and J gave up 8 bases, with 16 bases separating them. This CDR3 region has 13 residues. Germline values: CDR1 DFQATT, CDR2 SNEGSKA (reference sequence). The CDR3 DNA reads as TGCAGTGCTAGCCCCGTGGGGGGGCCCGAAGCTTTCTTT. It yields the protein CSASPVGGPEAFF.

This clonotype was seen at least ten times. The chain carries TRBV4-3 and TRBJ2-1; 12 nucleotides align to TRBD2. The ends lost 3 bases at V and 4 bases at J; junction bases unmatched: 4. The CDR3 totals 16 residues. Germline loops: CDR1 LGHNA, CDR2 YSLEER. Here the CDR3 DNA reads TGCGCCAGCAGCCAGCGGACTAGCGGGGTTTACAATGAGCAGTTCTTC. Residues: CASSQRTSGVYNEQFF.

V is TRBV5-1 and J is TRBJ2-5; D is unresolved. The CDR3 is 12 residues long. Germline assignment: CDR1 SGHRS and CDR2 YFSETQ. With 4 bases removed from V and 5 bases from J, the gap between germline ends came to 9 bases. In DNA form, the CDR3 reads TGCGCCAGCAGCCCCCCCAAGGAGACCCAGTACTTC. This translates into CASSPPKETQYF.

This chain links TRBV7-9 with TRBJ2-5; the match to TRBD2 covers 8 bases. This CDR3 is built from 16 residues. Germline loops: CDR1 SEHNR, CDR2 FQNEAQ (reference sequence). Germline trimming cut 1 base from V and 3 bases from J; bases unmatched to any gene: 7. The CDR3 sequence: CASSLVSGGPKETQYF. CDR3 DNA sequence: TGTGCCAGCAGCTTAGTCAGCGGGGGCCCAAAAGAGACCCAGTACTTC.